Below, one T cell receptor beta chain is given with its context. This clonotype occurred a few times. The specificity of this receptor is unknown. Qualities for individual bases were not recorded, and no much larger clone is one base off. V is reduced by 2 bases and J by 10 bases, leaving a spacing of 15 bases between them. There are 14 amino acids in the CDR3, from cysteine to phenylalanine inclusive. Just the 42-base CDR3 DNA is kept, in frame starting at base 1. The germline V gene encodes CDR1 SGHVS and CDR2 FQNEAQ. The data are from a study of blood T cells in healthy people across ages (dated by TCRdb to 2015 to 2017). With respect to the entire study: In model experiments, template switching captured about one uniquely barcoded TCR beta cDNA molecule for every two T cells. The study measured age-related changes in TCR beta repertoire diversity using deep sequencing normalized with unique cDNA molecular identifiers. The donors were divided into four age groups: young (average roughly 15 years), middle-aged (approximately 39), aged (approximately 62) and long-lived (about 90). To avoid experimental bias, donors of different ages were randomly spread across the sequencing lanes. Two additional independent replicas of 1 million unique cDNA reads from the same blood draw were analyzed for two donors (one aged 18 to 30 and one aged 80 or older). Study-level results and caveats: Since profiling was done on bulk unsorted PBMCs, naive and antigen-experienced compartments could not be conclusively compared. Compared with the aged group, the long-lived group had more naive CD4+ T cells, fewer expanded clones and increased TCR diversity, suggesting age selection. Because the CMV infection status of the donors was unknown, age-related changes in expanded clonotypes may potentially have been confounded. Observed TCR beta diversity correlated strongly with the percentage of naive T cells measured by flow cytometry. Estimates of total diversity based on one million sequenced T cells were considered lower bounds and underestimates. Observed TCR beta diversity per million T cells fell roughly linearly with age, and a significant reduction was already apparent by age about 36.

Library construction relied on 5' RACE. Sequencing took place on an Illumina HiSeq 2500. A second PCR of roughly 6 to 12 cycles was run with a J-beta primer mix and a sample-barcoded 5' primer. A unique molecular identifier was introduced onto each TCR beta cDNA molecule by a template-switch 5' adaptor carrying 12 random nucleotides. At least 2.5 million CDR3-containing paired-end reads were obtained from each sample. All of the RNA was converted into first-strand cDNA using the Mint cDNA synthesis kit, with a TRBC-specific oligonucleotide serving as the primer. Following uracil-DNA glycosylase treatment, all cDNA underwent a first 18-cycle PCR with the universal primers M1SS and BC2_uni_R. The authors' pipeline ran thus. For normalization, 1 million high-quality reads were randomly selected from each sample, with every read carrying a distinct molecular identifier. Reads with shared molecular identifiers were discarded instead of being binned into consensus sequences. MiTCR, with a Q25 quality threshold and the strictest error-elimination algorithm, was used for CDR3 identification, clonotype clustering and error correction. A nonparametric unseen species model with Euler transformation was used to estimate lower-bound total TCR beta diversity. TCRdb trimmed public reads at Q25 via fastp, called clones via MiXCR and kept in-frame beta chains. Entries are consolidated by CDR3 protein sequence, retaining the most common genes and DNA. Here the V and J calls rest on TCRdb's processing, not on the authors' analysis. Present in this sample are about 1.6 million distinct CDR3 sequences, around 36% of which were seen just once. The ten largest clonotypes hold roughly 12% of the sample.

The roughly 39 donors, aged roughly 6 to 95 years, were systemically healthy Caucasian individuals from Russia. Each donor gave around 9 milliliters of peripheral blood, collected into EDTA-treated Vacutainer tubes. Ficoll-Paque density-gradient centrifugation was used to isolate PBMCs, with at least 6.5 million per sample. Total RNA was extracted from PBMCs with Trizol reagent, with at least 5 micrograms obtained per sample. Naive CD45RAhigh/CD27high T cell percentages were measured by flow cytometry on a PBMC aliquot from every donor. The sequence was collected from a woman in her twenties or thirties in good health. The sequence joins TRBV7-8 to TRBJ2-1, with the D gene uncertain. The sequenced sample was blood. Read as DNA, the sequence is TGTGCCAGCAGCTTAAAGCGAAGGGTGGAGGAGCAGTTCTTC. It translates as CASSLKRRVEEQFF. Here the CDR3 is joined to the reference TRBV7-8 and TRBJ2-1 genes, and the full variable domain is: GAGVSQSPRYKVAKRGQDVALRCDPISGHVSLFWYQQALGQGPEFLTYFQNEAQLDKSGLPSDRFFAERPEGSVSTLKIQRTQQEDSAVYLCASSLKRRVEEQFFGPGTRLTVL.